This T cell receptor beta chain was identified in a study of cytomegalovirus exposure and HLA in healthy donors. For the study at large: The early release's HLA-typed donors yielded some 85 million unique TCRs.

The study ran its PCR with 60 Vbeta and 13 Jbeta primers. Clones were read by immunoSEQ multiplex PCR, and TCRdb kept only the in-frame ones, dropping some. This sample's table reports 110,000 to 150,000 clones. The germline CDR1 and CDR2 sequences are LNHDA and SQIVND (reference sequence). J gave up 6 bases and V 10 bases, and 8 bases lay outside the gene matches. This CDR3 has 14 residues. As to this clone: What it binds is unknown.

Broader study findings: 16,951 TCR beta sequences were associated with HLA alleles at 0.05 false discovery rate in a later analysis. The investigators catalogued 150 or so TCR beta chains as cytomegalovirus-associated.

This chain connects TRBV19 to TRBJ2-6, with 8 bases fitting TRBD1. This receptor was taken from a male donor in good health and CMV-seronegative. Sequencing input: PBMCs. CDR3 DNA: TGTGCCACCGGACAGGGTCTCGAGGCCAACGTCCTGACTTTC. Amino acid sequence: CATGQGLEANVLTF.